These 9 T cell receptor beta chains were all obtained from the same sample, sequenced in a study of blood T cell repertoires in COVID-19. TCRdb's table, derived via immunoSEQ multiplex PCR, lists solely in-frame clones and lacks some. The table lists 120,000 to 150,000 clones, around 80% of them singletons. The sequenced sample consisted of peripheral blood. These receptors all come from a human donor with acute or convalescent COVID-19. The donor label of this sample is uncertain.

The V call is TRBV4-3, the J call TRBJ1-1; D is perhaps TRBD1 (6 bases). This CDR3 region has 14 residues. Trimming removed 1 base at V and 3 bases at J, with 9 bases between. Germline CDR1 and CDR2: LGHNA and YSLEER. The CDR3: CASSQGGRDTEAFF. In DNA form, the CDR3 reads TGCGCCAGCAGCCAAGGGGGGCGGGACACTGAAGCTTTCTTT.

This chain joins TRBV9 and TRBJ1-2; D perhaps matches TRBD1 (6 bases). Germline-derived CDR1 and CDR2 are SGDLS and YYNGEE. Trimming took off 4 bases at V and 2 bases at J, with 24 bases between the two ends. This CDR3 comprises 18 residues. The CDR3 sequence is CASSPRSRRPDSNYGYTF. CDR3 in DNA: TGTGCCAGCAGCCCTAGAAGCAGACGGCCGGACAGCAACTATGGCTACACCTTC.

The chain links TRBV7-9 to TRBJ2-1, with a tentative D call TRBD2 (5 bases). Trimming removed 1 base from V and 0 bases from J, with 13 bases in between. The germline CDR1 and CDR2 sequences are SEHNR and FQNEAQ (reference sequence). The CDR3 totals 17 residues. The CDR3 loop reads CASSLGWVGSSYNEQFF. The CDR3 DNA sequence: TGTGCCAGCAGCTTAGGCTGGGTGGGGAGCTCCTACAATGAGCAGTTCTTC.

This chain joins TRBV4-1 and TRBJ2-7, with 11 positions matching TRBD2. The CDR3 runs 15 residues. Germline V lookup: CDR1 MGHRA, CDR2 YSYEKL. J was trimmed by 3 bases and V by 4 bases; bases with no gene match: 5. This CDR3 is CASSPTGTSGYEQYF. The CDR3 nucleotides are TGCGCCAGCAGCCCGACCGGGACTAGCGGCTACGAGCAGTACTTC.

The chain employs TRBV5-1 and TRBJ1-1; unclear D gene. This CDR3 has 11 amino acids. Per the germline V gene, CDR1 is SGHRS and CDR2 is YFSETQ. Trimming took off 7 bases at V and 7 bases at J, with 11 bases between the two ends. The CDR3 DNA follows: TGCGCCAGCTTAGGAGGAGGTGAAGCTTTCTTT. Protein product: CASLGGGEAFF.

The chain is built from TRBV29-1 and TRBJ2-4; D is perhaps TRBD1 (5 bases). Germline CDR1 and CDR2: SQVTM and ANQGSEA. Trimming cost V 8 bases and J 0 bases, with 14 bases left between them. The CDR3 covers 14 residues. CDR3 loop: CSLTETLAKNIQYF. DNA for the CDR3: TGCAGCCTGACAGAAACTCTAGCCAAAAACATTCAGTACTTC.

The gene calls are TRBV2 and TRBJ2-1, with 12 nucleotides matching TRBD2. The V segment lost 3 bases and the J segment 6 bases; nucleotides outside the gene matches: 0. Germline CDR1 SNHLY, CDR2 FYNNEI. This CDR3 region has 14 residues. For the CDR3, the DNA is TGTGCCAGCAGTGAGACTAGCGGGAGCAATGAGCAGTTCTTC. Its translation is CASSETSGSNEQFF.

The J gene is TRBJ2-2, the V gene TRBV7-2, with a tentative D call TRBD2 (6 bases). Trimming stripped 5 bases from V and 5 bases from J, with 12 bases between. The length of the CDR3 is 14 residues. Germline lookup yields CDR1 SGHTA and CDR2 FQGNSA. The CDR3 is CASSPQRATGELFF. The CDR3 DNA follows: TGTGCCAGCAGCCCCCAGCGGGCAACCGGGGAGCTGTTTTTT. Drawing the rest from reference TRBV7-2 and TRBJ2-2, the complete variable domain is GAGVSQSPSNKVTEKGKDVELRCDPISGHTALYWYRQSLGQGLEFLIYFQGNSAPDKSGLPSDRFSAERTGGSVSTLTIQRTQQEDSAVYLCASSPQRATGELFFGEGSRLTVL.

The CDR3 spells CSVGSGRGEQYF. The CDR3 nucleotides read TGCAGCGTTGGATCGGGCAGGGGGGAGCAGTACTTC. The chain has TRBV29-1 and TRBJ2-7; TRBD1 agrees at 7 bases. The CDR3 consists of 12 residues. CDR1 is SQVTM, CDR2 ANQGSEA, per germline. The J segment lost 7 bases and the V segment lost 4 bases, leaving 7 bases of the junction unmatched.